This T cell receptor beta chain was documented in a study of neurological immune-mediated disorders. Findings and limits, study-wide: According to phylogenetic grouping, one related-CDR3 cluster, a possible signature, contained the repertoires of 18 of 34 multiple sclerosis patients. The absence of shared CDR3 amino acid sequences among expanded clones across subjects suggests private repertoires in all groups.

This clonotype has at least ten counts. Its antigen is unknown. A 10-nucleotide random UMI tagged transcripts in template-switch 5'RACE cDNA synthesis. TCRdb re-called the 5' RACE reads through MiXCR, storing one row per CDR3 protein. This sample has 66,000 or so distinct CDR3 sequences, with 3.4% found just once. Stored at -80 C, 2 million PBMCs were the source of the unsorted libraries. Trimming left V 6 bases short and J 1 base short, with 9 bases between. The CDR3 runs 13 residues. V usage is TRBV12-3 or TRBV12-4 and J usage is TRBJ1-1; a possible D gene is TRBD1 (5 bases). Sequencing input: PBMCs. The sequence derives from a man aged 40-49 years with multiple sclerosis. As DNA, the CDR3 is TGTGCCAGCAGCTCGACAGCGAACACTGAAGCTTTCTTT. Translated, it gives CASSSTANTEAFF.